This T cell receptor (beta chain) came from a study of shared clonotypes between healthy human individuals. General study findings and limits: Sharing of clonotypes among donors was expected to vary with sequencing depth. Across a few donors, naive CD4 shared roughly 5%, naive CD8 around 4%, memory CD4 more than 2%, memory CD8 0.4% to 0.5%. Depth was large, yet rarefaction showed that sorted-subset sequencing was incomplete. Relative to memory subsets, naive subsets generally showed larger estimated richness.

Data came from immunoSEQ multiplex PCR; TCRdb stores just in-frame clones and leaves some out. In the table there are over a million clones, roughly 80% of which are singletons. This clone was counted only a few times. Its antigen is unidentified. The sample consisted of memory CD4+ T cells sorted from blood. Subset defined: CD45RA-negative fraction. The TCR was taken from a man aged 18 to 29 in good health.

CDR3 protein: CASGRAGDNSPLHF. The CDR3 bases are TGTGCCAGCGGGCGGGCGGGCGATAATTCACCCCTCCACTTT. The chain couples TRBV27 to TRBJ1-6; D gene ambiguous. Looked up from germline, CDR1 is MNHEY and CDR2 is SMNVEV (reference sequence). Trimming pared 8 bases from V and 5 bases from J, leaving 13 bases between. The CDR3 consists of 14 residues.